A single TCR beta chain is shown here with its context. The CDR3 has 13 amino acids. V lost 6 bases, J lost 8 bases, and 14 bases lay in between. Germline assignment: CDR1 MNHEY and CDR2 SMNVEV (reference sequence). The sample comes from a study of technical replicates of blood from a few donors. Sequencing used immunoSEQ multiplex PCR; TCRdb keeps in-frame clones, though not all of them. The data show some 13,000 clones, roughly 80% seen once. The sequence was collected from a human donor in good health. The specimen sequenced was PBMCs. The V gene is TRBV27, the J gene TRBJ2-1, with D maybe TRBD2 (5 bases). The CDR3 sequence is CASSWAGIDEQFF. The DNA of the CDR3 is TGTGCCAGCAGCTGGGCGGGTATAGATGAGCAGTTCTTC.